Listed below are T cell receptor beta chains from one sample, sequenced in a study of shared clonotypes between healthy human individuals. The repertoire was sequenced with immunoSEQ multiplex PCR; TCRdb's copy has only in-frame clones and lacks some. The data hold approximately 1,500,000 clones, with over 95% observed a single time. Source material: naive CD4+ T cells sorted from blood. All receptors come from a man aged 30 to 45 in good health. Each CDR3 is given with its conserved first and last residue. Each record gives: CDR3 DNA, CDR3 protein, clone size, V gene, D gene, J gene. D genes are given only for firm matches. Some rows have no size entry. The others give once, few or many, or a class for an expanded clone.

CDR3 DNA: TGTGCCAGCTCACCAGTGAACCCCACAGATACGCAGTATTTT
CDR3 protein: CASSPVNPTDTQYF
clone size: -
V gene: TRBV18
D gene: -
J gene: TRBJ2-3

CDR3 DNA: TGCGCCAGCAGCCGCGATGAGGGCTCTGGAAACACCATATATTTT
CDR3 protein: CASSRDEGSGNTIYF
clone size: -
V gene: TRBV5-1
D gene: -
J gene: TRBJ1-3

CDR3 DNA: TGTGCCATCAGTGAGTCGTTCAGAGAGGGATTCACAGATACGCAGTATTTT
CDR3 protein: CAISESFREGFTDTQYF
clone size: -
V gene: TRBV10-3
D gene: -
J gene: TRBJ2-3

CDR3 DNA: TGTGCCAGCACATTTTCGGGGGGGAATGAGCAGTTCTTC
CDR3 protein: CASTFSGGNEQFF
clone size: -
V gene: TRBV18
D gene: TRBD2
J gene: TRBJ2-1

CDR3 DNA: TGCAGTGTGGTTAAGGTCGAGCAGTACTTC
CDR3 protein: CSVVKVEQYF
clone size: -
V gene: TRBV20-1
D gene: -
J gene: TRBJ2-7

CDR3 DNA: TGTGCCAGCAGCTTATTTGGGACTCCCAATAATGAGCAGTTCTTC
CDR3 protein: CASSLFGTPNNEQFF
clone size: -
V gene: TRBV7-3
D gene: -
J gene: TRBJ2-1

CDR3 DNA: TGCGCCAGCTTGGGACAGGGCGCAGATACGCAGTATTTT
CDR3 protein: CASLGQGADTQYF
clone size: -
V gene: TRBV5-1
D gene: TRBD1
J gene: TRBJ2-3

CDR3 DNA: TGCAGCGTCCAGATTCGGGGAAGCATCTACGAGCAGTACTTC
CDR3 protein: CSVQIRGSIYEQYF
clone size: -
V gene: TRBV29-1
D gene: -
J gene: TRBJ2-7

CDR3 DNA: TGCTCTCGATTCCTGGGTGGGGAGCAGTACTTC
CDR3 protein: CSRFLGGEQYF
clone size: -
V gene: TRBV20-1
D gene: -
J gene: TRBJ2-7

CDR3 DNA: TGCGCCAGCAGCCGGGGGGAACTAGCCAAAAACATTCAGTACTTC
CDR3 protein: CASSRGELAKNIQYF
clone size: -
V gene: TRBV5-1
D gene: TRBD2
J gene: TRBJ2-4

CDR3 DNA: TGTGCCAGTAGTATTCTAGGAGGGGGCCCAGATACGCAGTATTTT
CDR3 protein: CASSILGGGPDTQYF
clone size: once
V gene: TRBV19
D gene: -
J gene: TRBJ2-3

CDR3 DNA: TGTGCCAGCAGCCGACCCGTTGGACAGGTAAGGGACACTGAAGCTTTCTTT
CDR3 protein: CASSRPVGQVRDTEAFF
clone size: -
V gene: TRBV5-5
D gene: TRBD1
J gene: TRBJ1-1

CDR3 DNA: TGCGCCAGCAGCCAAGATCAACAAAAGGCGGGGCCTAATTACGAGCAGTACTTC
CDR3 protein: CASSQDQQKAGPNYEQYF
clone size: -
V gene: TRBV4-1
D gene: -
J gene: TRBJ2-7

CDR3 DNA: TGTGCCACCAGCAGAGTGTTGGCCGGGGAGCTGTTTTTT
CDR3 protein: CATSRVLAGELFF
clone size: few
V gene: TRBV15
D gene: -
J gene: TRBJ2-2

CDR3 DNA: TGTGCCAGCAGCCCCCCCTCCCCTAGCTACGAGCAGTACTTC
CDR3 protein: CASSPPSPSYEQYF
clone size: -
V gene: TRBV13
D gene: -
J gene: TRBJ2-7

CDR3 DNA: TGTGCCAGCAGTGAAAGGGCAGGGAACCCCTACGAGCAGTACTTC
CDR3 protein: CASSERAGNPYEQYF
clone size: -
V gene: TRBV6-1
D gene: -
J gene: TRBJ2-7

CDR3 DNA: TGTGCCACCAGCAGCCTACCCCGACCCAATGAAAAACTGTTTTTT
CDR3 protein: CATSSLPRPNEKLFF
clone size: -
V gene: TRBV15
D gene: -
J gene: TRBJ1-4

CDR3 DNA: TGTGCCATCAGTGAGTCGCCACATGAGCAGTTCTTC
CDR3 protein: CAISESPHEQFF
clone size: -
V gene: TRBV10-3
D gene: -
J gene: TRBJ2-1

CDR3 DNA: TGTGCCAGCAGCACAGCGGGGGCTGGAAACACCATATATTTT
CDR3 protein: CASSTAGAGNTIYF
clone size: -
V gene: TRBV14
D gene: -
J gene: TRBJ1-3

CDR3 DNA: TGTGCCAGTAGTAGGAGACTGGATAGCGGGAGGGTTAATGAGCAGTTCTTC
CDR3 protein: CASSRRLDSGRVNEQFF
clone size: -
V gene: TRBV19
D gene: TRBD2
J gene: TRBJ2-1

CDR3 DNA: TGTGCCAGCAGCCCTTCGACCGACACCCAGTACTTC
CDR3 protein: CASSPSTDTQYF
clone size: -
V gene: TRBV7-8
D gene: -
J gene: TRBJ2-5

CDR3 DNA: TGTGCCAGCAGCTCAAACTACGAGCAGTACTTC
CDR3 protein: CASSSNYEQYF
clone size: -
V gene: TRBV27
D gene: -
J gene: TRBJ2-7

CDR3 DNA: TGCGCCAGCAGCCAAACGCCCGGGACAGGGGGCTTATACGAGCAGTACTTC
CDR3 protein: CASSQTPGTGGLYEQYF
clone size: -
V gene: TRBV4-1
D gene: TRBD1
J gene: TRBJ2-7

CDR3 DNA: TGTGCCAGCAGCTTGGATAGCGGGAGGGGTGGAGAGACCCAGTACTTC
CDR3 protein: CASSLDSGRGGETQYF
clone size: once
V gene: TRBV7-2
D gene: TRBD2
J gene: TRBJ2-5

CDR3 DNA: TGTGCCAGCAGCTTATTCAATGAGCAGTTCTTC
CDR3 protein: CASSLFNEQFF
clone size: few
V gene: TRBV7-2
D gene: -
J gene: TRBJ2-1

CDR3 DNA: TGTGCCAGCAGCGCCGGGGACAGAAGCAATCAGCCCCAGCATTTT
CDR3 protein: CASSAGDRSNQPQHF
clone size: -
V gene: TRBV9
D gene: TRBD1
J gene: TRBJ1-5

CDR3 DNA: TGTGCCAGCAGCACGGAATTGGCAGATACGCAGTATTTT
CDR3 protein: CASSTELADTQYF
clone size: -
V gene: TRBV5-4
D gene: -
J gene: TRBJ2-3

CDR3 DNA: TGTGCCACCAGCAGAGAAGGCAGCCTCTATGGCTACACCTTC
CDR3 protein: CATSREGSLYGYTF
clone size: -
V gene: TRBV15
D gene: -
J gene: TRBJ1-2

CDR3 DNA: TGTGCCAGCAGTGGTAACAGGGGAGATACGCAGTATTTT
CDR3 protein: CASSGNRGDTQYF
clone size: once
V gene: TRBV6-1
D gene: TRBD1
J gene: TRBJ2-3

CDR3 DNA: TGTGCCAGCAGCGGAAAAGCGAGAGGTTGGGAGACCCAGTACTTC
CDR3 protein: CASSGKARGWETQYF
clone size: -
V gene: TRBV9
D gene: -
J gene: TRBJ2-5

CDR3 DNA: TGTGCCAGCACGGTCTTGACAGGGTTGCAGTATTTT
CDR3 protein: CASTVLTGLQYF
clone size: -
V gene: TRBV2
D gene: TRBD1
J gene: TRBJ2-3

CDR3 DNA: TGCAGTGCAGGGCATGGCTACGAGCAGTACTTC
CDR3 protein: CSAGHGYEQYF
clone size: -
V gene: TRBV20-1
D gene: -
J gene: TRBJ2-7

CDR3 DNA: TGCGCCAGCAGCCAAGATAGAGGTAACGGGGAGCTGTTTTTT
CDR3 protein: CASSQDRGNGELFF
clone size: -
V gene: TRBV4-1
D gene: -
J gene: TRBJ2-2

CDR3 DNA: TGTGCCAGCAGTGTTACCTACGAGCAGTACTTC
CDR3 protein: CASSVTYEQYF
clone size: -
V gene: TRBV6-1
D gene: -
J gene: TRBJ2-7

CDR3 DNA: TGTGCCAGTAGTATAGTTCTGGGCGCGAACACCGGGGAGCTGTTTTTT
CDR3 protein: CASSIVLGANTGELFF
clone size: -
V gene: TRBV19
D gene: -
J gene: TRBJ2-2

CDR3 DNA: TGTGCCAGCAGTTACTCGAACCGACGCGCGGATACGCAGTATTTT
CDR3 protein: CASSYSNRRADTQYF
clone size: -
V gene: TRBV6-5
D gene: -
J gene: TRBJ2-3

CDR3 DNA: TGTGCCAGTACGCGATTACGGGGGTCAGACAATGAGCAGTTCTTC
CDR3 protein: CASTRLRGSDNEQFF
clone size: -
V gene: TRBV21-1
D gene: -
J gene: TRBJ2-1

CDR3 DNA: TGTGCCACCAGCAGAGACAGGGTTAACTATGGCTACACCTTC
CDR3 protein: CATSRDRVNYGYTF
clone size: -
V gene: TRBV15
D gene: -
J gene: TRBJ1-2

CDR3 DNA: TGTGCCACCAGCAGACCTGACAGGGCGGTCACCGGGGAGCTGTTTTTT
CDR3 protein: CATSRPDRAVTGELFF
clone size: -
V gene: TRBV15
D gene: TRBD1
J gene: TRBJ2-2

CDR3 DNA: TGTGCCAGCAGTTTCCGGCGGGAGTACAATGAGCAGTTCTTC
CDR3 protein: CASSFRREYNEQFF
clone size: -
V gene: TRBV27
D gene: TRBD2
J gene: TRBJ2-1

CDR3 DNA: TGTGCCAGCAGCCAAGAACTAGCGGGAGAGCAGTACTTC
CDR3 protein: CASSQELAGEQYF
clone size: -
V gene: TRBV14
D gene: TRBD2
J gene: TRBJ2-7

CDR3 DNA: TGTGCCAGTAGTATCATGGACACTGGAAACACCATATATTTT
CDR3 protein: CASSIMDTGNTIYF
clone size: -
V gene: TRBV19
D gene: -
J gene: TRBJ1-3

CDR3 DNA: TGTGCCAGCTCACCAGGGACAGGGGAAGAATATGGCTACACCTTC
CDR3 protein: CASSPGTGEEYGYTF
clone size: -
V gene: TRBV18
D gene: TRBD1
J gene: TRBJ1-2

CDR3 DNA: TGTGCCAGCCGTTCCATTATTCGACAGGGCCCTAACACTGAAGCTTTCTTT
CDR3 protein: CASRSIIRQGPNTEAFF
clone size: once
V gene: TRBV27
D gene: TRBD1
J gene: TRBJ1-1

CDR3 DNA: TGTGCCAGCAGCGTAGGCTCTAGCGCGAACACCGGGGAGCTGTTTTTT
CDR3 protein: CASSVGSSANTGELFF
clone size: -
V gene: TRBV9
D gene: -
J gene: TRBJ2-2

CDR3 DNA: TGTGCCAGCAGCGTAGCGAGTTGGGAGGCAGATACGCAGTATTTT
CDR3 protein: CASSVASWEADTQYF
clone size: -
V gene: TRBV9
D gene: -
J gene: TRBJ2-3

CDR3 DNA: TGCGCCAGCAGCTTGGCTTCCGGGACAGGTTACGAGCAGTACTTC
CDR3 protein: CASSLASGTGYEQYF
clone size: -
V gene: TRBV5-1
D gene: TRBD1
J gene: TRBJ2-7

CDR3 DNA: TGCGCCAGCAGCTTTAGGCCCCGACAGGCCAAGGACAATGAGCAGTTCTTC
CDR3 protein: CASSFRPRQAKDNEQFF
clone size: -
V gene: TRBV5-1
D gene: -
J gene: TRBJ2-1

CDR3 DNA: TGTGCCAGCCGTGGTGGGACCGGGAGCTCCTACAATGAGCAGTTCTTC
CDR3 protein: CASRGGTGSSYNEQFF
clone size: -
V gene: TRBV7-9
D gene: -
J gene: TRBJ2-1

CDR3 DNA: TGTGCCAGCAGGGCGAACAGGAAAAAACCCAACACTGAAGCTTTCTTT
CDR3 protein: CASRANRKKPNTEAFF
clone size: once
V gene: TRBV7-9
D gene: -
J gene: TRBJ1-1

CDR3 DNA: TGCGCCAGCAGCTTGGGGGTTGGTGATCAGCCCCAGCATTTT
CDR3 protein: CASSLGVGDQPQHF
clone size: -
V gene: TRBV5-1
D gene: -
J gene: TRBJ1-5

CDR3 DNA: TGTGCCACCAGCCCACGAACAGGGAGGTACGAGCAGTACTTC
CDR3 protein: CATSPRTGRYEQYF
clone size: -
V gene: TRBV15
D gene: -
J gene: TRBJ2-7

CDR3 DNA: TGTGCCATCAGTGATACAAGACAGGGCTCTGGAAACACCATATATTTT
CDR3 protein: CAISDTRQGSGNTIYF
clone size: -
V gene: TRBV10-3
D gene: TRBD1
J gene: TRBJ1-3

CDR3 DNA: TGCGCCAGCAGACAAGGGACAGGGCAGAACATTCAGTACTTC
CDR3 protein: CASRQGTGQNIQYF
clone size: -
V gene: TRBV5-1
D gene: TRBD1
J gene: TRBJ2-4